The entry that follows covers one TCR beta chain sequence. Cohort placement rested on clinical history that participants reported themselves. This sample was taken from a study of blood T cell repertoires in COVID-19. Using immunoSEQ multiplex PCR, the repertoire was profiled, and TCRdb retains in-frame clones only, with some absent. The sample lists 450,000 or so clones, about nine tenths occurring once. The sequence came from a man aged 18 to 30 who had recovered from COVID-19. Specimen: PBMCs or T cells enriched from blood (not recorded which).

CDR3 in amino acids: CASSLEPSPLNNEQFF. In nucleotides, the CDR3 is TGCGCCAGCAGCTTGGAACCGTCCCCCCTAAACAATGAGCAGTTCTTC. The rearrangement uses TRBV5-1 and TRBJ2-1; D unresolved. The CDR3 extends over 16 amino acids. Trimming shortened V by 0 bases and J by 5 bases, and 15 bases separated the two germline ends. CDR1 and CDR2 (germline): SGHRS, YFSETQ.